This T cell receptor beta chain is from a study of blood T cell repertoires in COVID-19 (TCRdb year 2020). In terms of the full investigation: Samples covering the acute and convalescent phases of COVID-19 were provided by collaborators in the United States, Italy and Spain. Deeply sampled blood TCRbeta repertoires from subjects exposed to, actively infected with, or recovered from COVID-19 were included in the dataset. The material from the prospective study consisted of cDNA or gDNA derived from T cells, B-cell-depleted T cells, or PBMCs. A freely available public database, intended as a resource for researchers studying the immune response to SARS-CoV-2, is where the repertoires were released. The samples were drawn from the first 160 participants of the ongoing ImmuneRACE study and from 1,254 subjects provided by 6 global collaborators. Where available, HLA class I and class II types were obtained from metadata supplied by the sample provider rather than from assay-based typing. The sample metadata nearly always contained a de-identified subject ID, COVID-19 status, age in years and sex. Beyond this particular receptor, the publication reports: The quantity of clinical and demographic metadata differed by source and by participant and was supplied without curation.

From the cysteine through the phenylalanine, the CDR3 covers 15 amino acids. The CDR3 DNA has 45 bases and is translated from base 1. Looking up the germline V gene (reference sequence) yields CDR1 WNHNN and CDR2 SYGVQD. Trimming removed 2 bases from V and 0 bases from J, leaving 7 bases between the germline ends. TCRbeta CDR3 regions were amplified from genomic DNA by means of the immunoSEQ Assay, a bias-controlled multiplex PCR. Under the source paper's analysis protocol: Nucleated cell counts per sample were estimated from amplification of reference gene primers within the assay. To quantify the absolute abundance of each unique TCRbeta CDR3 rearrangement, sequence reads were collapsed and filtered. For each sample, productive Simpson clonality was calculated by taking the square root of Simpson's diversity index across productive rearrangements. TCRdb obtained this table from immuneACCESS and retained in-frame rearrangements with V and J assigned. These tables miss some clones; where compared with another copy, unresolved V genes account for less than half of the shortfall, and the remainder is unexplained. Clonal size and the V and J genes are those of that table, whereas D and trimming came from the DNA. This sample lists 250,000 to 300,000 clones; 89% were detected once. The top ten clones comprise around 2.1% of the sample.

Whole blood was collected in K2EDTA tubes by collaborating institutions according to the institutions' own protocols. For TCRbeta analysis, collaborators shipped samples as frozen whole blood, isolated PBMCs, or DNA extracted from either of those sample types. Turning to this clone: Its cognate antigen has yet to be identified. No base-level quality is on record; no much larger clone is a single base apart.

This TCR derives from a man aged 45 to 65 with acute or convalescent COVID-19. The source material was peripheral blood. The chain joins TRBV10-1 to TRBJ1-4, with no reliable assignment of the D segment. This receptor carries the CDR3 CASSEEGATNEKLFF. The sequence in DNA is TGCGCCAGCAGTGAGGAGGGAGCAACTAATGAAAAACTGTTTTTT.